Shown below are 18 T cell receptor beta chains from a single sample sequenced in a study of vaccination effects on CD4 cells after COVID-19 (dated by TCRdb to about 2022). No cognate antigen is known for these TCRs. Receptor libraries were prepared by the immunoSEQ multiplex PCR assay. Not all clones reach the TCRdb copy of this immuneACCESS table, which keeps in-frame sequences only. Checked studies attribute under half of the gap to unresolved V genes and leave the rest unexplained. The sample records 41,000 or so clones, roughly 76% of which are singletons. Approximately 25% of the sample lies in the top ten. To identify antigen-specific CD4+ T cell clonotypes by their expansion, the ViraFEST assay first stimulated PBMC with viral peptide pools and then applied TCR sequencing. After 10 to 11 days of culture, CD4+ T cells were isolated with the EasySep CD4+ T cell isolation kit. Negative nucleocapsid antibody results before and after vaccination confirmed that the healthy vaccine recipients had no prior SARS-CoV-2 infection.

Sequenced material: CD4+ T cells from PBMCs cultured with HCoV-OC43 spike peptides, taken before COVID-19 vaccination. The cell subset or site label, read with the paper, signifies: HCoV-OC43 spike overlapping peptide pool stimulation. The source is a human donor who received a COVID-19 vaccine.

This clone appeared a single time. This chain joins TRBV12-3 or TRBV12-4 and TRBJ2-5; D perhaps matches TRBD2 (5 bases). The CDR3 covers 13 residues. V lost 5 bases, J lost 5 bases, and 12 bases lay in between. CDR3 in amino acids: CASSLGIRETQYF. Written as DNA, the CDR3 is TGTGCCAGCAGTCTCGGGATCAGGGAGACCCAGTACTTC.

The chain uses TRBV27 and TRBJ2-1; D tentatively fits TRBD1 or TRBD2 (6 bases each). The CDR3 runs 14 residues. The V end was cut by 0 bases, the J end by 7 bases, with 10 bases between. CDR1 MNHEY and CDR2 SMNVEV come from the germline V gene (reference sequence). The CDR3: CASSLSGGRNEQFF. The CDR3 DNA reads TGTGCCAGCAGTTTATCAGGGGGGCGAAATGAGCAGTTCTTC.

The J gene is TRBJ2-7, the V gene TRBV5-6; D is ambiguous. The CDR3 has 15 residues. CDR1 and CDR2 from the germline V gene are SGHDT and YYEEEE. V was trimmed by 3 bases and J by 0 bases, leaving 13 bases between them. The CDR3, as DNA: TGTGCCAGCAGCTCGGAGTCGGCGGACTCCTACGAGCAGTACTTC. Its protein is CASSSESADSYEQYF.

This clone was detected a few times. V is TRBV28 and J is TRBJ1-4; TRBD1 agrees at 9 bases. The CDR3 spans 15 residues. Germline assignment: CDR1 MDHEN and CDR2 SYDVKM. Trimming removed 1 base from V and 5 bases from J; junction bases left unmatched: 2. The CDR3 loop is CASSLLGQGNEKLFF. Written as DNA, the CDR3 is TGTGCCAGCAGTTTATTAGGACAGGGGAATGAAAAACTGTTTTTT.

The chain employs TRBV3-1 (or the pseudogene TRBV3-2) and TRBJ1-2; D remains unclear. The CDR3 has 11 amino acids. Trimming took 3 bases from V and 7 from J, leaving 6 bases between them. CDR1 LGHDT and CDR2 YNNKEL come from the germline V gene (reference sequence). CDR3: CASSQGIGYTF. The CDR3 nucleotides are TGTGCCAGCAGCCAGGGTATTGGCTACACCTTC.

This clone turned up a few times. The V and J genes are TRBV10-3 and TRBJ2-3, with D perhaps TRBD2 (5 bases). V was cut by 3 bases and J by 6 bases, with 16 bases left in between. Germline CDR1 reads ENHRY; CDR2 reads SYGVKD. This CDR3 contains 15 residues. CDR3 in DNA: TGTGCCATCAGTGAATCGGGGTACTTGGCCGATACGCAGTATTTT. It is translated as CAISESGYLADTQYF.

The chain combines TRBV6-2 or TRBV6-3 with TRBJ2-1; 11 bases agree with TRBD2. Germline CDR1 MNHEY, CDR2 SVGEGT. The trim removed 6 bases at V and 4 bases at J, leaving 8 bases unmatched. This CDR3 comprises 16 residues. CDR3 bases: TGTGCCAGCAGCCCGATAGCGGGAGGGCGATACAATGAGCAGTTCTTC. Translation: CASSPIAGGRYNEQFF.

This chain joins TRBV27 and TRBJ2-3, with D unclear. The germline CDR1 and CDR2 sequences are MNHEY and SMNVEV (reference sequence). CDR3 size: 13 residues. The V end lost 10 bases, the J end lost 0 bases, and 11 bases lay between the germline ends. CDR3 coding DNA: TGTGCCACCCGACGCGGCAGCACAGATACGCAGTATTTT. It encodes CATRRGSTDTQYF.

The chain uses TRBV7-3 and TRBJ2-7; maybe TRBD2 (6 bases). The CDR3 has 14 residues. Trimming removed 5 bases from V and 6 bases from J, with 17 bases in between. Germline loops: CDR1 SGHTA, CDR2 FQGTGA. CDR3 sequence reads: CASSLTAGISEQYF. The DNA for the CDR3 is TGTGCCAGCAGCCTCACTGCGGGGATAAGCGAGCAGTACTTC.

The chain employs TRBV30 and TRBJ2-2; TRBD2 matches 8 bases. Germline values: CDR1 GTSNPN, CDR2 SVGIG (reference sequence). The CDR3 runs 14 residues. This CDR3 is CALPSGRDTGELFF. Written as DNA, the CDR3 is TGTGCTTTACCCAGCGGGAGAGACACCGGGGAGCTGTTTTTT.

The V and J genes are TRBV25-1 and TRBJ2-2; 7 positions agree with TRBD1. CDR3 length: 16 amino acids. CDR1 MGHDK and CDR2 SYGVNS come from the germline V gene. V was clipped by 5 bases and J by 8 bases; unmatched bases: 14. CDR3 residues: CASSPPARGQRGELFF. The DNA of the CDR3 is TGTGCCAGCAGTCCGCCGGCTAGGGGGCAGAGGGGGGAGCTGTTTTTT. The full variable domain, completed using reference TRBV25-1 and TRBJ2-2, is EADIYQTPRYLVIGTGKKITLECSQTMGHDKMYWYQQDPGMELHLIHYSYGVNSTEKGDLSSESTVSRIRTEHFPLTLESARPSHTSQYLCASSPPARGQRGELFFGEGSRLTVL.

This chain connects TRBV9 to TRBJ2-5, with D possibly being TRBD1 or TRBD2 (6 bases each). Trimming cost V 2 bases and J 4 bases, with 18 bases left between them. Germline assignment: CDR1 SGDLS and CDR2 YYNGEE. This CDR3 has 16 amino acids. CDR3 loop: CASSVGGRDLGETQYF. Written as DNA, the CDR3 is TGTGCCAGCAGCGTTGGGGGCAGGGACTTGGGAGAGACCCAGTACTTC.

The J gene is TRBJ1-6, the V gene TRBV23-1, with TRBD1 matching 8 bases. TRBV23-1 has ORF status, its function being uncertain. V dropped 1 base and J dropped 10; count of bases not matched to a gene: 3. The CDR3 has 14 residues. For the CDR3, the DNA is TGCGCCAGCAGTCAATACCCAGGGGGCTCACCCCTCCACTTT. Translation gives CASSQYPGGSPLHF.

The CDR3 sequence: CASSIRTKSSYNEQFF. The DNA of the CDR3 is TGTGCCAGTAGTATTCGTACGAAAAGCTCCTACAATGAGCAGTTCTTC. V and J are TRBV19 and TRBJ2-1; D is unclear. CDR1 is LNHDA and CDR2 is SQIVND in the germline V gene (reference sequence). The V gene lost 3 bases and the J gene lost 0 bases, with 12 bases spanning the gap. This CDR3 is built from 16 residues.

The chain links TRBV7-9 to TRBJ1-3, with no clear D. V gave up 2 bases and J gave up 2 bases, with 7 bases separating them. Germline V lookup: CDR1 SEHNR, CDR2 FQNEAQ (reference sequence). The CDR3 consists of 14 residues. CDR3 region: CASSLLIPGNTIYF. As DNA, the CDR3 is TGTGCCAGCAGCTTATTAATCCCTGGAAACACCATATATTTT.

V and J are TRBV25-1 and TRBJ2-1, with D uncertain. In germline, CDR1 is MGHDK, CDR2 SYGVNS. The CDR3 has 17 residues. V dropped 4 bases and J dropped 5 bases, with 21 bases sitting between them. Written as DNA, the CDR3 is TGTGCCAGCAGTGTCGTGAGGTCTAGAAGTAGCAACAATGAGCAGTTCTTC. This translates into CASSVVRSRSSNNEQFF.

This clone turned up a few times. The V gene is TRBV7-6, the J gene TRBJ1-3; D not certain. CDR1 is SGHVS, CDR2 FNYEAQ, per germline. Trimming took off 5 bases at V and 0 bases at J, with 11 bases between the two ends. The CDR3 consists of 15 residues. The CDR3 spells CASSRPDGSGNTIYF. CDR3 bases: TGTGCCAGCAGCCGACCGGACGGCTCTGGAAACACCATATATTTT.

The rearrangement uses TRBV6-5 and TRBJ2-7; perhaps TRBD1 as D (6 bases). The V gene lost 5 bases and the J gene lost 7 bases, with 9 bases spanning the gap. This CDR3 has 11 residues. Germline CDR1 reads MNHEY; CDR2 reads SVGAGI. CDR3 in DNA: TGTGCCAGCAGTATTAGGGGGGAGCAGTACTTC. Translating it yields CASSIRGEQYF.